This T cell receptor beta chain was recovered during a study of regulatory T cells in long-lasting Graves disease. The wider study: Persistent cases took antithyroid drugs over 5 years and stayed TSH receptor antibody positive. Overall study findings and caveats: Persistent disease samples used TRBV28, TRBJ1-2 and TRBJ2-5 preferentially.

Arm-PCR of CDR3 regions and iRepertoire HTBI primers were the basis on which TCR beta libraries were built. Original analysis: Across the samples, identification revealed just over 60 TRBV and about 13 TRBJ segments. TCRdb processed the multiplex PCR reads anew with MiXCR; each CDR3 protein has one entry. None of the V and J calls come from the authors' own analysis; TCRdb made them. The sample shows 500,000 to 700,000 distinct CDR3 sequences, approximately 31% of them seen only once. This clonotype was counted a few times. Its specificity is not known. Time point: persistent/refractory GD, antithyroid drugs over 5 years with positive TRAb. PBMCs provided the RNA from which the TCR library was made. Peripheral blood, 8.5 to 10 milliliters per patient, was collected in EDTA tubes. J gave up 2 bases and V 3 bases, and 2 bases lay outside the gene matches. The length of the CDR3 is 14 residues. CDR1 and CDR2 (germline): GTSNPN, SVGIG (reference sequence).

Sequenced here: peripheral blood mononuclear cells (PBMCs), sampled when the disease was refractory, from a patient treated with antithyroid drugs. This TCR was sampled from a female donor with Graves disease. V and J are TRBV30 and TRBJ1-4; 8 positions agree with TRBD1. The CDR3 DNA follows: TGTGCCTGGAGGAACAGGGGGACTAATGAAAAACTGTTTTTT. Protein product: CAWRNRGTNEKLFF.